A single sample gave rise to the 24 T cell receptor beta chains below, sequenced in a study of long-term antiretroviral therapy in people with HIV. Run at survey level, the immunoSEQ assay was version v3.0. This table comes from immunoSEQ multiplex PCR, and its TCRdb copy is limited to in-frame clones, with some not included. The table includes approximately 27,000 clones, more than 85% detected once. Sequenced here: unsorted PBMCs, sampled 3.1 years after starting antiretroviral therapy. The receptors derive from a man aged 18 to 29 with HIV.

V and J are TRBV7-8 and TRBJ2-3; 8 bases agree with TRBD1. CDR1 is SGHVS, CDR2 FQNEAQ, per germline. V shed 5 bases, J shed 7 bases, and the junction held 8 bases outside the gene matches. The CDR3 covers 14 residues. The CDR3 DNA is TGTGCCAGCAGCCAGTGGACAGGGACCAATACGCAGTATTTT. Translated: CASSQWTGTNTQYF.

The rearrangement joins TRBV5-4 to TRBJ2-3, with 7 bases identical to TRBD2. Looked up from germline, CDR1 is SGHNT and CDR2 is YYREEE (reference sequence). J gave up 7 bases and V 0 bases, and 5 bases lay outside the gene matches. The CDR3 covers 14 residues. Written as DNA, the CDR3 is TGTGCCAGCAGCTTGGCCACGAGCGGGAATACGCAGTATTTT. It codes for CASSLATSGNTQYF.

This clone occurred a few times. This rearrangement joins TRBV5-4 to TRBJ2-2; maybe TRBD2 (6 bases). CDR1 and CDR2 from the germline V gene are SGHNT and YYREEE (reference sequence). Trimming removed 2 bases from V and 3 bases from J, with 8 bases in between. This CDR3 is built from 14 residues. The CDR3 DNA reads TGTGCCAGCAGCTTAAGGAGGGACACCGGGGAGCTGTTTTTT. Translating it yields CASSLRRDTGELFF.

The V and J genes are TRBV9 and TRBJ2-7; no clear D gene. The CDR3 sequence is 14 residues long. Between the trimmed V and J ends, which lost 3 bases and 1 base, there was a span of 11 bases. Per germline, CDR1 SGDLS and CDR2 YYNGEE. The CDR3: CASSATVLSYEQYF. In DNA form, the CDR3 reads TGTGCCAGCAGCGCTACAGTGTTGTCCTACGAGCAGTACTTC.

The V gene is TRBV30, the J gene TRBJ2-2; D gene ambiguous. V lost 5 bases and J lost 1, with 8 bases in between. This CDR3 contains 13 residues. Per the germline V gene, CDR1 is GTSNPN and CDR2 is SVGIG (reference sequence). CDR3: CAWFAWNTGELFF. The CDR3 region has the DNA TGTGCCTGGTTCGCTTGGAACACCGGGGAGCTGTTTTTT.

This sequence joins TRBV13 and TRBJ2-7; a possible D gene is TRBD1 (6 bases). This CDR3 is built from 16 residues. In germline, CDR1 is PRHDT, CDR2 FYEKMQ (reference sequence). V shed 4 bases and J shed 3 bases, with 19 bases lying between them. CDR3 in amino acids: CASSSFGGQSYYEQYF. DNA of the CDR3: TGTGCCAGCAGCTCATTTGGTGGACAGAGTTACTACGAGCAGTACTTC.

The V call is TRBV12-5, the J call TRBJ2-7; tentative D call: TRBD2 (7 bases). The V end lost 3 bases, the J end lost 3 bases, and 18 bases lay between the germline ends. The CDR3 has 16 amino acids. Germline-derived CDR1 and CDR2 are LGHNT and FRNRAP. The CDR3 loop is CASGFLQGRGFYEQYF. CDR3 DNA sequence: TGTGCTAGTGGTTTCTTGCAGGGGAGGGGATTCTACGAGCAGTACTTC.

J is TRBJ2-5 and V is TRBV7-9, with no clear D. V dropped 7 bases and J dropped 7 bases, with 10 bases sitting between them. CDR1 is SEHNR, CDR2 FQNEAQ, per germline (reference sequence). CDR3 length: 11 residues. The CDR3 nucleotides are TGTGCCAGCACCCACCGGATGACCCAGTACTTC. Translating gives CASTHRMTQYF.

This clone was seen a handful of times. V and J are TRBV7-8 and TRBJ2-7, with D tentatively TRBD2 (5 bases). The germline V and J ends were trimmed by 5 bases and 0 bases, with 14 bases remaining between them. CDR3 length: 15 amino acids. In germline, CDR1 is SGHVS, CDR2 FQNEAQ. CDR3 protein: CASSVYHGSSYEQYF. The DNA of the CDR3 is TGTGCCAGCAGCGTATACCATGGGAGCTCCTACGAGCAGTACTTC.

The chain joins TRBV9 to TRBJ1-3; D gene uncertain. V lost 0 bases, J lost 0 bases, and 7 bases lay in between. CDR1 and CDR2 from the germline V gene are SGDLS and YYNGEE. This CDR3 comprises 15 residues. DNA of the CDR3: TGTGCCAGCAGCGTAGGTGGGTACTCTGGAAACACCATATATTTT. This translates into CASSVGGYSGNTIYF. The variable domain in full, completed from reference TRBV9 and TRBJ1-3, reads DSGVTQTPKHLITATGQRVTLRCSPRSGDLSVYWYQQSLDQGLQFLIQYYNGEERAKGNILERFSAQQFPDLHSELNLSSLELGDSALYFCASSVGGYSGNTIYFGEGSWLTVV.

The J gene is TRBJ2-2, the V gene TRBV7-9; 8 bases match TRBD2. V lost 5 bases, J lost 6 bases, and 8 bases stayed unmatched. Germline CDR1 reads SEHNR; CDR2 reads FQNEAQ (reference sequence). This CDR3 contains 15 residues. CDR3 loop: CASSQSGGRPGELFF. DNA for the CDR3: TGTGCCAGCAGCCAATCGGGGGGGAGGCCCGGGGAGCTGTTTTTT. The full variable domain, with the rest looked up from reference TRBV7-9 and TRBJ2-2, is DTGVSQNPRHKITKRGQNVTFRCDPISEHNRLYWYRQTLGQGPEFLTYFQNEAQLEKSRLLSDRFSAERPKGSFSTLEIQRTEQGDSAMYLCASSQSGGRPGELFFGEGSRLTVL.

This chain uses TRBV7-9 with TRBJ1-4; unclear D gene. Trimming stripped 5 bases from V and 4 bases from J, with 11 bases between. The CDR3 extends over 14 amino acids. Germline values: CDR1 SEHNR, CDR2 FQNEAQ (reference sequence). The CDR3 coding sequence is TGTGCCAGCAGCCCGCCCTGGGTTAATGAAAAACTGTTTTTT. As protein: CASSPPWVNEKLFF. The variable domain in full, with the rest retrieved from reference TRBV7-9 and TRBJ1-4, is DTGVSQNPRHKITKRGQNVTFRCDPISEHNRLYWYRQTLGQGPEFLTYFQNEAQLEKSRLLSDRFSAERPKGSFSTLEIQRTEQGDSAMYLCASSPPWVNEKLFFGSGTQLSVL.

This clone appeared a single time. The V gene is TRBV5-4, the J gene TRBJ2-1; no firm D call. Germline V gives CDR1 SGHNT, CDR2 YYREEE (reference sequence). V lost 1 base, J lost 5 bases, and 10 bases lay in between. The CDR3 loop spans 14 amino acids. CDR3 region: CASSLILSHNEQFF. The CDR3 DNA sequence: TGTGCCAGCAGCTTGATCCTGTCCCACAATGAGCAGTTCTTC.

The chain is built from TRBV5-4 and TRBJ2-2; D not resolved. With 6 bases removed from V and 2 bases from J, the gap between germline ends came to 8 bases. Looked up from germline, CDR1 is SGHNT and CDR2 is YYREEE (reference sequence). The CDR3 has 13 amino acids. In DNA form, the CDR3 reads TGTGCCAGCATAGGCAGTAACACCGGGGAGCTGTTTTTT. Its protein product is CASIGSNTGELFF.

This chain links TRBV11-2 with TRBJ2-1; D gene uncertain. The V end was cut by 5 bases, the J end by 4 bases, with 12 bases between. This CDR3 spans 14 amino acids. Germline V gene sequence: CDR1 SGHAT, CDR2 FQNNGV. The CDR3 coding sequence is TGTGCCAGCAGCCTCCTACATACTTACAATGAGCAGTTCTTC. Translating gives CASSLLHTYNEQFF.

This clone came up a few times. The chain links TRBV30 to TRBJ1-3; D remains unclear. V shed 2 bases and J shed 0 bases, with 5 bases lying between them. The V gene's germline CDR1 is GTSNPN and CDR2 SVGIG (reference sequence). This CDR3 has 13 residues. The CDR3 region is CAWSPDSGNTIYF. The DNA for the CDR3 is TGTGCCTGGAGTCCAGACTCTGGAAACACCATATATTTT.

The J gene is TRBJ1-3, the V gene TRBV6-5; 9 bases map to TRBD1. Germline values: CDR1 MNHEY, CDR2 SVGAGI. The CDR3 has 15 amino acids. V gave up 10 bases and J gave up 4 bases; unmatched junction bases: 11. CDR3 DNA: TGTGCCACTAAACAGGGGGCAGGAGAAGGAAACACCATATATTTT. It translates to CATKQGAGEGNTIYF.

The chain employs TRBV11-3 and TRBJ2-2, with 7 positions matching TRBD2. V lost 5 bases, J lost 0 bases, and 3 bases stayed unmatched. CDR1 is SGHNT, CDR2 YENEEA, per germline. This CDR3 contains 15 residues. The CDR3 nucleotides are TGTGCCAGCAGCCTGAGCGGGACGAACACCGGGGAGCTGTTTTTT. Protein product: CASSLSGTNTGELFF. Combining the CDR3 with reference TRBV11-3 and TRBJ2-2 gives the whole variable domain EAGVVQSPRYKIIEKKQPVAFWCNPISGHNTLYWYLQNLGQGPELLIRYENEEAVDDSQLPKDRFSAERLKGVDSTLKIQPAELGDSAVYLCASSLSGTNTGELFFGEGSRLTVL.

This chain links TRBV6-1 with TRBJ2-7; no reliable D call. This CDR3 has 14 residues. Between the trimmed V and J ends, which lost 3 bases and 0 bases, there was a span of 9 bases. The germline V gene encodes CDR1 MNHNS and CDR2 SASEGT. CDR3 DNA sequence: TGTGCCAGCAGTGAGGGCAAGCGCTCCTACGAGCAGTACTTC. It encodes CASSEGKRSYEQYF.

In its sample, this clone was seen once. The rearrangement uses TRBV5-1 and TRBJ2-1; TRBD1 is a possible D gene (6 bases). Germline V lookup: CDR1 SGHRS, CDR2 YFSETQ. V was cut by 0 bases and J by 6 bases, with 13 bases left in between. The CDR3 runs to 15 residues. This CDR3 is CASSLGTARFNEQFF. Written as DNA, the CDR3 is TGCGCCAGCAGCTTGGGGACAGCTAGGTTCAATGAGCAGTTCTTC. The full variable domain, its missing parts supplied by reference TRBV5-1 and TRBJ2-1, is KAGVTQTPRYLIKTRGQQVTLSCSPISGHRSVSWYQQTPGQGLQFLFEYFSETQRNKGNFPGRFSGRQFSNSRSEMNVSTLELGDSALYLCASSLGTARFNEQFFGPGTRLTVL.

The chain is built from TRBV18 and TRBJ2-1; 10 positions agree with TRBD2. The germline gives CDR1 KGHSH, CDR2 LQKENI. Trimming at V came to 6 bases and at J to 4 bases, leaving 6 bases not matched to a gene. The CDR3 spans 15 residues. The chain's CDR3 is CASSPTSGTYNEQFF. The CDR3 DNA is TGTGCCAGCTCCCCTACTAGCGGGACTTACAATGAGCAGTTCTTC.

This clone was counted between two and nine times. The chain carries TRBV7-9 and TRBJ2-7, with D perhaps TRBD1 or TRBD2 (5 bases each). Deletions cut 4 bases from V and 2 bases from J, with 12 bases between. This CDR3 region has 14 residues. CDR1 and CDR2 from the germline V gene are SEHNR and FQNEAQ (reference sequence). CDR3 residues: CASSSGTATYEQYF. DNA of the CDR3: TGTGCCAGCAGCTCCGGGACGGCCACCTACGAGCAGTACTTC.

This chain links TRBV5-5 with TRBJ2-7, with 9 bases matching TRBD1. Germline CDR1 SGHKS, CDR2 YYEKEE (reference sequence). Unmatched junction bases numbered 7, after V lost 3 bases and J lost 3 bases. The CDR3 loop spans 15 amino acids. CDR3 in amino acids: CASSSPRTGVYEQYF. The CDR3 bases are TGTGCCAGCAGCTCACCTAGGACAGGGGTCTACGAGCAGTACTTC. Combining the CDR3 with reference TRBV5-5 and TRBJ2-7 gives the whole variable domain DAGVTQSPTHLIKTRGQQVTLRCSPISGHKSVSWYQQVLGQGPQFIFQYYEKEERGRGNFPDRFSARQFPNYSSELNVNALLLGDSALYLCASSSPRTGVYEQYFGPGTRLTVT.

V usage is TRBV6-5 and J usage is TRBJ1-1; D ambiguous. This CDR3 has 15 amino acids. Between the trimmed V and J ends, which lost 7 bases and 5 bases, there was a span of 20 bases. From germline, CDR1 is MNHEY and CDR2 SVGAGI. For the CDR3, the DNA is TGTGCCAGCACCCCCAGCGGCTTTGGTGGGACTGAAGCTTTCTTT. It encodes CASTPSGFGGTEAFF.